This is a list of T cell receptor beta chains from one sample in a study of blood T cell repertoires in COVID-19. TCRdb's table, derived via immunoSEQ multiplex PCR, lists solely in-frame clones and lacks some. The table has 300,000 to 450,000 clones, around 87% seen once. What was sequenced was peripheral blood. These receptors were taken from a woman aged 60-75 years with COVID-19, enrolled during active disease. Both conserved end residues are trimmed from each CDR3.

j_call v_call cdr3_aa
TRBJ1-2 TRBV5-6 ASSSTGDTGYT
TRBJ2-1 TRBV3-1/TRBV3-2 ASSPRLAGGPYNEQF
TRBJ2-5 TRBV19 ASSTLGAGGQETQY
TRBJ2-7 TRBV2 ASVGMDYYEQY
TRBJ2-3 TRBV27 ASRPSGDTQY
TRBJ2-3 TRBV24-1 ATSDATPGDTQY
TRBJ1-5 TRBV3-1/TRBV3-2 ASSQKNGVNQPQH
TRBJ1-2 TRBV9 ASTGTDHSGYGYT
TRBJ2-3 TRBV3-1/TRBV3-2 ASSQDSDSQSQY
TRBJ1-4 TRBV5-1 ASRPGTGIEKLF
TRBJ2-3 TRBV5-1 ASSPRTSGGLLTDTQY
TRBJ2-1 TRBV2 ASVRTSGNNEQF
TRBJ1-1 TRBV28 ASSGQMNTEAF
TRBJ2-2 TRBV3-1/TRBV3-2 ASSQKGVGELF
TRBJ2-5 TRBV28 ASREQGDTQY
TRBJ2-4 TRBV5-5 ASSHPEPGTKLKNIQY
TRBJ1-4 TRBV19 ASTYWRGGTNEKLF
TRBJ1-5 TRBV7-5 VRSFPNRPSWWGNQPQH
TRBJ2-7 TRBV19 ASSMKGQSDEQY
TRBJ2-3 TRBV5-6 ASSLGLLRQGGPTDTQY
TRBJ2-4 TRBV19 ASSIGFTDKNIQY
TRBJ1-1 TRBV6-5 ASTKRAGRTEAF
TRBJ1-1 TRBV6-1 ASSERSPSAF
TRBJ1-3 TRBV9 ASSVDMAGNTIY
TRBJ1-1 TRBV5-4 ASSSPSRLKEAF
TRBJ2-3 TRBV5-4 ASSRLAGARGTDTQY
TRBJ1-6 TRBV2 ASNGGYNSPLH
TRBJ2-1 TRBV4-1 ASRAGWTGNNEQF
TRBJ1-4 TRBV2 ASIRQGAISEKLF
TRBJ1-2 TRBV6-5 ASAREGSDNYGYT
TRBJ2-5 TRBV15 ATRGTGGRETQY
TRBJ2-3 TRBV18 ASSPGPGQSTDTQY
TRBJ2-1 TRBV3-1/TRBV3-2 ASRLSGGSSYNEQF
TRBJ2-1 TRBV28 ASSLAGAYNEQF
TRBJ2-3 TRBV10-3 AISERGGRIDTQY
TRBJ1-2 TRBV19 ASSIGQGASLGGYT
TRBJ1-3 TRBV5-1 ASSSQGPAAGNTIY
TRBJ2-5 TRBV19 ASSNRGQGVETQY
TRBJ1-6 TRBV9 ASSTRQNYNSPLH
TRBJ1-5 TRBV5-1 ASSSRGEQPQH
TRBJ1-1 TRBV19 ASTRDRLNTEAF
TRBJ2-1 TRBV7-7 ASSLAGGGSYNEQF